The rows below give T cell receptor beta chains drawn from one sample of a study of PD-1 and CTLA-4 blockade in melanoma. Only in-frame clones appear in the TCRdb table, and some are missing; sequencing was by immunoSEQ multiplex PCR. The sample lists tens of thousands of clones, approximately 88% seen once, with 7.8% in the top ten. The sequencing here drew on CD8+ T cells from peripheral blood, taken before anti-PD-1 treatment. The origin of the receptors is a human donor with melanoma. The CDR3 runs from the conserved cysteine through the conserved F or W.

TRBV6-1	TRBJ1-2	CASSEWGPRSNYGYTF
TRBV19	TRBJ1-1	CASSNLLETGTYWVVNTEAFF
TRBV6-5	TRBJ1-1	CASSYDGGNTEAFF
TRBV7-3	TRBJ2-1	CASSLDSEPYNEQFF
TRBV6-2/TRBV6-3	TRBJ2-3	CASSGWTSGGASVEDTQYF
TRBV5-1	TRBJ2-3	CASSVRGGRGADTQYF
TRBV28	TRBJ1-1	CASSFGNTEAFF
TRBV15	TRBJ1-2	CATSTGGARDGYTF
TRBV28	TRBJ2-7	CASSLGTSGGAEYEQYF
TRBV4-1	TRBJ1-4	CASGTGDRLSEKLFF
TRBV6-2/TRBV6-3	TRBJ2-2	CASSYPSLLAGTNTGELFF
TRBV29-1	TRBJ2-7	CSVEEGDYYEQYF
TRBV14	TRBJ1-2	CASSPRTAWGYTF
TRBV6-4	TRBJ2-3	CASSGSGGSTDTQYF
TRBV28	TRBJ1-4	CASSPPEEPNEKLFF
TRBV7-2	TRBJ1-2	CASSPPDRENGYTF
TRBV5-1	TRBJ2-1	CASSFRDRVGNEQFF
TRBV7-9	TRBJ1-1	CASSVTFGTDMNTEAFF
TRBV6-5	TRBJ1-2	CASSPRGTLYGYTF
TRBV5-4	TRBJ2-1	CASSLTGNEQFF
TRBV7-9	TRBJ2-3	CASSHGQGEAPDTQYF
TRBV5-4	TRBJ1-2	CASSSSGTGYGYTF
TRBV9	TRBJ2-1	CASSVDLSSYNEQFF
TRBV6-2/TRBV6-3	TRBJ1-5	CASSSGQRNQPQHF
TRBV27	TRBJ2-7	CASSLAGGPSSYEQYF
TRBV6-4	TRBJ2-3	CASSDSRQGADTQYF
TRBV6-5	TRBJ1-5	CASSKGPSNQPQHF
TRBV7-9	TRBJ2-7	CASSAGTPEQYF
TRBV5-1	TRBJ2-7	CASSLVGEGYEQYF
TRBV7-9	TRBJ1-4	CASSSEGSNEKLFF
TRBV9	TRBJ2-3	CASSPQQEDGTDTQYF
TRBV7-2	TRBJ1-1	CASSLAIGGREAFF
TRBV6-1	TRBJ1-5	CASSEVKGQGSQPQHF
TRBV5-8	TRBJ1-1	CASSLSGFLTEAFF
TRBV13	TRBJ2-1	CASSLVDSNEQFF
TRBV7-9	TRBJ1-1	CASTPGVATEAFF
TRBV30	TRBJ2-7	CAWSPGGEQYF
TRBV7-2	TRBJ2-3	CASSRGHFSTDTQYF
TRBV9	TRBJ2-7	CASSVRDGTGGYEQYF
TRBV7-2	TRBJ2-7	CASSPSGGHNEQYF
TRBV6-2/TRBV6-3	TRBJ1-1	CASSQRWDSGIEAFF
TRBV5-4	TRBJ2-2	CASSWSQGELFF
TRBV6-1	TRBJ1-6	CASSEAVENSPLHF
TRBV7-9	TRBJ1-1	CASITVGRQGNTEAFF
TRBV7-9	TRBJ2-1	CASSPGRSGEISEQFF